This T cell receptor (beta chain) was sequenced in a study of blood T cell repertoires in COVID-19. Study overall: Acute and convalescent COVID-19 samples came from the United States, Italy and Spain.

V was clipped by 4 bases and J by 5 bases; unmatched bases: 7. This CDR3 region has 14 residues. CDR1 is SGHRS and CDR2 is YFSETQ in the germline V gene. The protocol was immunoSEQ multiplex PCR, while the TCRdb copy is restricted to in-frame clones and leaves out a portion. The table lists approximately 470,000 clones, 80% to 90% of them singletons, with 3.2% in the top ten. The rearrangement joins TRBV5-1 to TRBJ2-7; 9 bases align to TRBD1. This clonotype was obtained from a human donor in a cohort sampled during active COVID-19. What was sequenced was peripheral blood. CDR3 nucleotide sequence: TGCGCCAGCAGCCCAGGGACAGGGCGGCACGAGCAGTACTTC. This translates into CASSPGTGRHEQYF.